These T cell receptor beta chains were read from a single sample in a study of blood T cell repertoires in COVID-19. The repertoire was sequenced with immunoSEQ multiplex PCR; TCRdb's copy has only in-frame clones and lacks some. Among 250,000 to 300,000 clones, around 89% were seen once, and the ten largest hold about 4.6%. Sequenced: peripheral blood. The receptor set was obtained from a man aged 35-49 years with acute or convalescent COVID-19. Both conserved end residues are part of each CDR3. The D gene is left open where the match is weak. Expanded clones are given a class, and other clones once, few, many or no size at all.

J | size | D | V | CDR3 | DNA
TRBJ2-5 | NA | NA | TRBV15 | CATSRGFGETQYF | TGTGCCACCAGCAGAGGTTTCGGGGAGACCCAGTACTTC
TRBJ2-2 | NA | NA | TRBV12-3/TRBV12-4 | CASTEVNTGELFF | TGTGCCAGCACCGAGGTGAACACCGGGGAGCTGTTTTTT
TRBJ1-6 | NA | NA | TRBV30 | CAWSVGRGNSPLHF | TGTGCCTGGAGTGTTGGGCGGGGTAATTCACCCCTCCACTTT
TRBJ2-1 | NA | NA | TRBV5-3 | CARSVRFYGGPQGTMEQFF | TGTGCCAGAAGCGTAAGATTTTACGGGGGGCCCCAAGGGACAATGGAGCAGTTCTTC
TRBJ2-3 | NA | TRBD1 | TRBV24-1 | CATSDHGLNRGQDTQYF | TGTGCCACCAGTGATCATGGGCTTAACAGGGGGCAAGATACGCAGTATTTT
TRBJ1-5 | NA | TRBD1 | TRBV19 | CASSFWGRGRERNQPQHF | TGTGCCAGTAGTTTTTGGGGCAGGGGGCGCGAACGCAATCAGCCCCAGCATTTT
TRBJ1-6 | NA | NA | TRBV5-1 | CASSLTRAGNSPLHF | TGCGCCAGCAGCTTGACTCGTGCGGGAAATTCACCCCTCCACTTT
TRBJ2-7 | NA | TRBD2 | TRBV30 | CAWMSGGPSYEQYF | TGTGCCTGGATGAGCGGGGGGCCCTCCTACGAGCAGTACTTC
TRBJ1-1 | once | NA | TRBV15 | CATSRGASNTEAFF | TGTGCCACCAGCAGAGGGGCTTCCAACACTGAAGCTTTCTTT
TRBJ1-4 | once | TRBD1 | TRBV18 | CASSPLSGQGSDNEKLFF | TGTGCCAGCTCACCTTTATCGGGACAGGGCAGTGATAATGAAAAACTGTTTTTT
TRBJ2-3 | NA | TRBD2 | TRBV2 | CASRQTSGAFTDTQYF | TGTGCCAGCAGGCAGACTAGCGGGGCCTTCACAGATACGCAGTATTTT
TRBJ2-3 | once | TRBD2 | TRBV6-5 | CASSYSSGASQYF | TGTGCCAGCAGTTATTCTAGCGGGGCCTCCCAGTATTTT
TRBJ2-7 | NA | NA | TRBV11-2 | CASGNSGSYEQYF | TGTGCCAGCGGTAATAGCGGCTCCTACGAGCAGTACTTC
TRBJ1-1 | NA | NA | TRBV5-1 | CASSPQGGVTEAFF | TGCGCCAGCAGCCCCCAGGGCGGGGTCACTGAAGCTTTCTTT
TRBJ2-3 | few | NA | TRBV15 | CATSIPYNTQYF | TGTGCCACCAGCATTCCTTATAATACGCAGTATTTT
TRBJ1-1 | NA | NA | TRBV3-1/TRBV3-2 | CASSPRQDTEAFF | TGTGCCAGCAGCCCCCGGCAGGACACTGAAGCTTTCTTT
TRBJ2-7 | NA | NA | TRBV12-3/TRBV12-4 | CASSSYSYEQYF | TGTGCCAGCAGTTCCTACAGCTACGAGCAGTACTTC
TRBJ1-1 | NA | NA | TRBV5-5 | CASSLGPTNTEAFF | TGTGCCAGCAGCTTGGGGCCAACGAACACTGAAGCTTTCTTT
TRBJ2-7 | NA | TRBD2 | TRBV7-6 | CASSFGLAGETYEQYF | TGTGCCAGCAGCTTTGGGCTAGCGGGGGAAACCTACGAGCAGTACTTC
TRBJ2-3 | NA | TRBD2 | TRBV6-4 | CASSDSTSGGADTQYF | TGTGCCAGCAGTGACTCGACTAGCGGGGGGGCCGATACGCAGTATTTT
TRBJ2-3 | NA | NA | TRBV2 | CASSLGHRTDTQYF | TGTGCCAGCAGCCTCGGACACCGCACAGATACGCAGTATTTT
TRBJ2-3 | few | NA | TRBV25-1 | CASSGGQLIADTQYF | TGTGCCAGCAGTGGAGGCCAGCTGATCGCAGATACGCAGTATTTT